Following are 24 T cell receptor beta chains from one sample sequenced in a study of radiation and T cells in renal cell carcinoma. Time point reported: blood 2 weeks post-SBRT. This sample's treatment: 15 Gy SBRT to primary tumor, nephrectomy 4 weeks later. The assay was immunoSEQ multiplex PCR, and TCRdb's table has in-frame clones only and misses some. The sample holds about 130,000 clones, 70% to 90% seen once. Material: blood, obtained from a patient whose treatment included radiotherapy and nephrectomy. These receptors came from a woman aged 55-70 years with renal cell carcinoma.

The J gene is TRBJ1-2, the V gene TRBV30; unclear D gene. This CDR3 has 12 amino acids. The germline gives CDR1 GTSNPN, CDR2 SVGIG (reference sequence). V dropped 2 bases and J dropped 5 bases, with 9 bases sitting between them. The CDR3 DNA reads TGTGCCTGGAGTAGCGGAGCGTATGGCTACACCTTC. The encoded protein is CAWSSGAYGYTF.

The chain carries TRBV6-1 and TRBJ1-6; 11 nucleotides agree with TRBD1. The CDR3 runs 15 residues. Germline V gives CDR1 MNHNS, CDR2 SASEGT. Losses at the gene ends were 6 bases for V and 8 bases for J; bases not matched to a gene: 6. The CDR3 nucleotides read TGTGCCAGCAGGGGGACAGGGGGGCCTGATTCACCCCTCCACTTT. As protein: CASRGTGGPDSPLHF.

The chain employs TRBV5-4 and TRBJ2-7, with D perhaps TRBD1 (6 bases). Germline V gene data show CDR1 as SGHNT and CDR2 as YYREEE (reference sequence). Trimming removed 1 base at V and 0 bases at J, with 11 bases between. The CDR3 covers 15 residues. The CDR3 reads CASSLFWDNSYEQYF. DNA of the CDR3: TGTGCCAGCAGCTTGTTTTGGGACAACTCCTACGAGCAGTACTTC.

This rearrangement joins TRBV6-1 to TRBJ1-1, with 11 bases fitting TRBD1. Germline V gene sequence: CDR1 MNHNS, CDR2 SASEGT. With 4 bases clipped from V and 5 bases from J, the junction kept 12 bases outside the gene matches. CDR3 length equals 17 residues. CDR3 sequence: CASSADRGPLGGTEAFF. As DNA, the CDR3 is TGTGCCAGCAGTGCGGACAGGGGGCCGCTTGGGGGGACTGAAGCTTTCTTT.

This chain links TRBV6-4 with TRBJ1-2; TRBD1 matches at 7 bases. V gave up 3 bases and J gave up 7 bases; unmatched junction bases: 5. The CDR3 runs to 13 residues. CDR1 is MRHNA and CDR2 is SNTAGT in the germline V gene. CDR3 nucleotides: TGTGCCAGCAGTGAATTTCAGGGGGTTGGCTACACCTTC. Amino acid sequence: CASSEFQGVGYTF.

A single count supports this clone. V gene TRBV14 combines with J gene TRBJ2-7, with 9 bases aligning to TRBD1. The CDR3 has 14 amino acids. Germline V lookup: CDR1 SGHDN, CDR2 FVKESK. The V and J ends lost 4 bases and 3 bases, in that order; junction bases with no gene match: 4. As DNA, the CDR3 is TGTGCCAGCAGCCCTGGACAGGGGATCTACGAGCAGTACTTC. It is translated as CASSPGQGIYEQYF.

In this sample, this clone turned up once. The chain recombines TRBV11-2 with TRBJ1-3; D is ambiguous. CDR1 is SGHAT and CDR2 is FQNNGV in the germline V gene. V dropped 0 bases and J dropped 0 bases, with 3 bases sitting between them. CDR3 length: 14 amino acids. The CDR3 coding sequence is TGTGCCAGCAGCTTAGAGCCCTCTGGAAACACCATATATTTT. Its translation: CASSLEPSGNTIYF.

The CDR3 here is CASSLTVGADTQYF. The CDR3 nucleotides read TGTGCCAGCAGCTTAACTGTGGGGGCAGATACGCAGTATTTT. This chain joins TRBV7-6 and TRBJ2-3; D may be TRBD1 or TRBD2 (5 bases each). Looked up from germline, CDR1 is SGHVS and CDR2 is FNYEAQ. V was cut by 2 bases and J by 4 bases, with 10 bases left in between. The CDR3 spans 14 residues.

Written as DNA, the CDR3 is TGCGCCAGCAGCCAAGATCGTAAATCATACGGGGGCCGATACACTGAAGCTTTCTTT. The encoded protein is CASSQDRKSYGGRYTEAFF. The chain has TRBV4-3 and TRBJ1-1; weak D call: TRBD1 (6 bases). The CDR3 consists of 19 residues. V was pared by 0 bases and J by 3 bases, with 23 bases between. Germline loops: CDR1 LGHNA, CDR2 YSLEER.

This chain uses TRBV6-5 with TRBJ1-1; possibly TRBD1 for D (5 bases). The CDR3 contains 13 residues. Trimming left V 7 bases short and J 3 bases short, with 12 bases between. Germline assignment: CDR1 MNHEY and CDR2 SVGAGI. CDR3 coding DNA: TGTGCCAGCACCCCCCCAGGGTACACTGAAGCTTTCTTT. This sequence encodes CASTPPGYTEAFF.

This clone appeared once. V gene TRBV9 combines with J gene TRBJ1-3, with 8 nucleotides matching TRBD1. CDR1 is SGDLS, CDR2 YYNGEE, per germline. This CDR3 region has 16 residues. Trimming cost V 0 bases and J 3 bases; bases outside gene matches: 5. DNA of the CDR3: TGTGCCAGCAGCGTAGGGACAGGGATGGGTGGAAACACCATATATTTT. Protein sequence: CASSVGTGMGGNTIYF.

V is TRBV21-1 and J is TRBJ2-4; the table calls TRBD1, which could not be checked here. TRBV21-1 counts as a pseudogene. The CDR3 runs 16 residues. The CDR3 region is CASSKACPDRFLIQYF. DNA of the CDR3: TGTGCCAGCAGCAAAGCTTGTCCGGACAGGTTCTTGATTCAGTACTTC.

The chain is built from TRBV29-1 and TRBJ1-1; 9 nucleotides match TRBD1. Germline CDR1 SQVTM, CDR2 ANQGSEA. This CDR3 has 18 residues. The V segment lost 6 bases and the J segment 6 bases; nucleotides outside the gene matches: 23. CDR3 amino acids: CSVSSTTGTGRMLAEAFF. In nucleotides, the CDR3 is TGCAGCGTCTCCTCCACTACCGGGACAGGGCGTATGTTGGCTGAAGCTTTCTTT.

This chain joins TRBV7-6 and TRBJ2-3; no clear D. Germline loops: CDR1 SGHVS, CDR2 FNYEAQ. The CDR3 contains 12 residues. Trimming removed 5 bases at V and 0 bases at J, with 3 bases between. The CDR3 sequence is CASSRSTDTQYF. CDR3 coding DNA: TGTGCCAGCAGCCGAAGCACAGATACGCAGTATTTT.

The V and J genes are TRBV27 and TRBJ1-4, with 8 positions matching TRBD1. This CDR3 comprises 15 residues. V gave up 5 bases and J gave up 7 bases; unmatched junction bases: 9. CDR1 is MNHEY, CDR2 SMNVEV, per germline (reference sequence). For the CDR3, the DNA is TGTGCCAGCAGTCCCGACAGGGGTGGTAGTGAAAAACTGTTTTTT. Protein sequence: CASSPDRGGSEKLFF.

This sequence joins TRBV9 and TRBJ2-1; 8 positions agree with TRBD2. Germline values: CDR1 SGDLS, CDR2 YYNGEE. The CDR3 length is 15 residues. The V gene end was trimmed by 3 bases and the J gene end by 4 bases; junction bases not matched to a gene: 6. This CDR3 is CASSAGGAGYNEQFF. In DNA form, the CDR3 reads TGTGCCAGCAGCGCCGGGGGGGCGGGTTACAATGAGCAGTTCTTC.

This clone was seen a single time. The CDR3 here is CASSSGQGPEKAFF. Written as DNA, the CDR3 is TGTGCCAGTAGTAGCGGACAGGGCCCTGAAAAAGCTTTCTTT. The V call is TRBV19, the J call TRBJ1-1, with 8 bases that match TRBD1. V shed 4 bases, J shed 9 bases, and the junction held 10 bases outside the gene matches. The germline V gene encodes CDR1 LNHDA and CDR2 SQIVND (reference sequence). The CDR3 has 14 residues. The entire variable domain, with the rest obtained from reference TRBV19 and TRBJ1-1, is as follows: DGGITQSPKYLFRKEGQNVTLSCEQNLNHDAMYWYRQDPGQGLRLIYYSQIVNDFQKGDIAEGYSVSREKKESFPLTVTSAQKNPTAFYLCASSSGQGPEKAFFGQGTRLTVV.

This rearrangement joins TRBV7-9 to TRBJ2-1; 8 nucleotides align to TRBD1. V was pared by 6 bases and J by 9 bases, with 7 bases of the junction left unmatched. In germline, CDR1 is SEHNR, CDR2 FQNEAQ (reference sequence). This CDR3 has 13 residues. For the CDR3, the DNA is TGTGCCAGCAGTTTACTCGGACAGGGTGAGCAGTTCTTC. Protein sequence: CASSLLGQGEQFF.

This clone was counted once. The V and J genes are TRBV5-4 and TRBJ1-1; D unclear. Between the trimmed V and J ends, which lost 5 bases and 4 bases, there was a span of 9 bases. The CDR3 sequence is 12 residues long. Germline lookup yields CDR1 SGHNT and CDR2 YYREEE (reference sequence). In DNA form, the CDR3 reads TGTGCCAGCAGATCGATGGGCACTGAAGCTTTCTTT. Translation: CASRSMGTEAFF.

This chain connects TRBV6-1 to TRBJ1-1, with D unresolved. V dropped 8 bases and J dropped 1 base, with 11 bases sitting between them. Looked up from germline, CDR1 is MNHNS and CDR2 is SASEGT. This CDR3 spans 13 amino acids. The DNA of the CDR3 is TGTGCCAGCTCCCCCCAGCCGAACACTGAAGCTTTCTTT. It codes for CASSPQPNTEAFF.

V gene TRBV27 combines with J gene TRBJ1-2, with TRBD1 as a possible D gene (6 bases). This CDR3 has 14 residues. The V gene's germline CDR1 is MNHEY and CDR2 SMNVEV (reference sequence). V was clipped by 3 bases and J by 4 bases, with 12 bases between them. CDR3 loop: CASSLSQGIYGYTF. CDR3 DNA sequence: TGTGCCAGCAGTTTGAGCCAGGGGATCTATGGCTACACCTTC.

The sample holds one count of this clone. This chain connects TRBV29-1 to TRBJ2-5; 7 bases align to TRBD1. The DNA end favors TRBJ2-7, so the J call may be wrong. The CDR3 totals 14 residues. Per the germline V gene, CDR1 is SQVTM and CDR2 is ANQGSEA. The CDR3 loop is CSGSGTASSYEQYF. DNA of the CDR3: TGCAGCGGGTCCGGGACAGCGAGCTCCTACGAGCAGTACTTC.

The J gene is TRBJ2-3, the V gene TRBV4-1; 9 nucleotides align to TRBD2. V dropped 2 bases and J dropped 2; count of bases not matched to a gene: 17. The CDR3 sequence is 20 residues long. CDR1 MGHRA and CDR2 YSYEKL come from the germline V gene. CDR3 in amino acids: CASSQPYGTSRQRDTDTQYF. DNA for the CDR3: TGCGCCAGCAGCCAACCCTACGGGACTAGCAGACAGCGTGACACAGATACGCAGTATTTT.

V is TRBV30 and J is TRBJ1-1; no reliable D call. Trimming removed 0 bases from V and 7 bases from J, with 9 bases in between. CDR1 is GTSNPN and CDR2 is SVGIG in the germline V gene (reference sequence). The CDR3 sequence is 12 residues long. Here the CDR3 DNA reads TGTGCCTGGAGTGTAATGGGTTTTGAAGCTTTCTTT. Its protein product is CAWSVMGFEAFF.